This is a list of T cell receptor beta chains from one sample in a study of cytomegalovirus exposure and HLA in healthy donors. TCRdb keeps only in-frame clones here, not all; method: immunoSEQ multiplex PCR. The sample has about 190,000 clones; 70% to 80% are singletons. The sequencing sample was made of PBMCs. The receptors derive from a woman between 50 and 59 years old in good health and CMV-seronegative. Each CDR3 is given with its conserved first and last residue.

>TRBJ2-7|TRBV5-4
CASSWQNYEQYF
>TRBJ2-5|TRBV15
CATSRDLRETQYF
>TRBJ2-4|TRBV18
CASSPRGDRGRGKNIQYF
>TRBJ2-2|TRBV2
CASSRQGTNTGELFF
>TRBJ1-1|TRBV5-4
CASSFGAEIEAFF
>TRBJ1-3|TRBV19
CASSIGTGWLGNTIYF
>TRBJ2-3|TRBV7-3
CASSRSRGPSTDTQYF
>TRBJ2-3|TRBV5-8
CASRRYNRGTDTQYF
>TRBJ1-1|TRBV19
CASRQTGLGTEAFF
>TRBJ1-1|TRBV6-5
CASSSSRAAHTEAFF
>TRBJ2-5|TRBV5-1
CASSLAVGPYQEAQYF
>TRBJ1-2|TRBV7-9
CASSANRDPYGYTF
>TRBJ2-5|TRBV27
CASSFRVQETQYF
>TRBJ2-3|TRBV5-1
CASSLEGGALDTQYF
>TRBJ1-2|TRBV5-6
CASSSYVRDRGSYGYTF
>TRBJ2-5|TRBV5-8
CASSLTGGQETQYF
>TRBJ2-4|TRBV28
CASSSAPTSGSPNIQYF
>TRBJ1-3|TRBV10-3
CAISPGDSRLVGNTIYF
>TRBJ2-4|TRBV2
CASKSGRRGNIQYF
>TRBJ2-1|TRBV7-9
CASSFPSSNEQFF
>TRBJ1-1|TRBV6-5
CASSYSRDRPEAFF
>TRBJ2-1|TRBV2
CASSETSGRAYNEQFF
>-|TRBV28
CASRPAGLEFYEQYF
>TRBJ2-1|TRBV25-1
CASTPRRQGNEQFF
>TRBJ2-1|TRBV5-8
CASSFASSDEQFF
>TRBJ2-3|TRBV7-9
CASSLGRSRGDTQYF
>TRBJ2-2|TRBV2
CASTKTSGGYANTGELFF
>TRBJ1-2|TRBV5-1
CASSLHFYGYTF
>TRBJ2-6|TRBV7-9
CASSFRGRVAGANVLTF
>TRBJ1-6|TRBV9
CASSSPGSYNSPLHF
>TRBJ2-1|TRBV28
CASSSTGTSYNEQFF
>TRBJ1-6|TRBV19
CASSRDRGYSPLHF
>TRBJ2-5|TRBV11-3
CASSSRQGGGETQYF
>TRBJ1-5|TRBV27
CASSRGGYSNQPQHF
>TRBJ2-7|TRBV7-6
CASSLVRGTYEQYF
>TRBJ1-5|TRBV2
CASRQGKEPQHF
>TRBJ2-7|TRBV6-5
CASRPGTGGYEQYF
>TRBJ1-1|TRBV18
CASSARGGTEAFF
>TRBJ2-7|TRBV7-2
CASSPSSGGSYEQYF
>TRBJ1-3|TRBV20-1
CSARLGNTIYF
>TRBJ1-5|TRBV19
CASSPGQTSNQPQHF
>TRBJ2-7|TRBV6-5
CASRETGVQPYEQYF
>TRBJ1-1|TRBV7-6
CASSPGQASTEAFF
>TRBJ2-1|TRBV19
CASSIDGLMAGVAFF
>TRBJ1-5|TRBV7-2
CASSAGISNQPQHF
>TRBJ1-2|TRBV5-6
CASRSEGYGYTF
>TRBJ2-1|TRBV9
CASSPRERVSSYNEQFF
>TRBJ2-1|TRBV5-1
CASSLALAGPSSYNEQFF
>TRBJ1-1|TRBV18
CASSPAVMNTEAFF
>TRBJ2-7|TRBV7-3
CASSLGGDRGYEQYF
>TRBJ1-1|TRBV7-2
CASSLQGGSEAFF
>TRBJ2-3|TRBV11-1
CASSLGDSLLDTDTQYF
>TRBJ2-3|TRBV28
CASSFPAGGEDTQYF
>TRBJ2-1|TRBV14
CASSQVAGGYNEQFF